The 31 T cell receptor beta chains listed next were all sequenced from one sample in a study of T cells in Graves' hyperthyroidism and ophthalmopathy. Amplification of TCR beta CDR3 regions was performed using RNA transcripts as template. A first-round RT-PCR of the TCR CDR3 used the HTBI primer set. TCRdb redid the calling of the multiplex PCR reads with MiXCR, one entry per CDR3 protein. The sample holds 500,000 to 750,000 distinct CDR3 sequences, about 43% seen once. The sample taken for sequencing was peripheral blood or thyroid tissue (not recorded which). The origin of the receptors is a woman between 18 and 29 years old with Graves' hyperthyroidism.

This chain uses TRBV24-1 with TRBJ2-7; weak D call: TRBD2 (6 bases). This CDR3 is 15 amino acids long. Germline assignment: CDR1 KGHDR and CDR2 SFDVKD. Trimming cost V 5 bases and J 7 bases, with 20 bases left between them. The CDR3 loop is CATSAKDYPYNEQYF. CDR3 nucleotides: TGTGCCACCAGTGCGAAGGACTATCCCTACAATGAGCAGTACTTC.

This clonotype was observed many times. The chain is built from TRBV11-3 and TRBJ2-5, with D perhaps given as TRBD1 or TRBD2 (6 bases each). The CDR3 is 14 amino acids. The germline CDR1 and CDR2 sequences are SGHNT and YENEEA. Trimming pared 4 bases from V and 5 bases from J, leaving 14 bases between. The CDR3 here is CASSSGAGLETQYF. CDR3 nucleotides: TGTGCCAGCAGCTCGGGGGCGGGATTGGAGACCCAGTACTTC.

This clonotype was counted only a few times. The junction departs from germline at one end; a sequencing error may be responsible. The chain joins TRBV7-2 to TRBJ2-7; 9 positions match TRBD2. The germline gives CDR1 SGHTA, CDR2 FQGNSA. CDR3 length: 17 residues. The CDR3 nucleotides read TGCGCCAGCAGCCAAGAAGTTACTAGCGGGTTCTCCTACGAGCAGTACTTC. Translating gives CASSQEVTSGFSYEQYF.

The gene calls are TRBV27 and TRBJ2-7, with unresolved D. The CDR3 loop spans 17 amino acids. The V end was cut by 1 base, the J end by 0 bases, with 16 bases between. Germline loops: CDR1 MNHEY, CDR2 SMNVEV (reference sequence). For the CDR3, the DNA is TGTGCCAGCAGTTTATACCCGACGGAGCGTGACTCCTACGAGCAGTACTTC. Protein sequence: CASSLYPTERDSYEQYF.

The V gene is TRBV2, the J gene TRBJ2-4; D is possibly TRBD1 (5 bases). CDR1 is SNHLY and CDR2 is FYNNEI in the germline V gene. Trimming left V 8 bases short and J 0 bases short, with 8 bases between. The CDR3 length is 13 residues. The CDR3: CASSQGAKNIQYF. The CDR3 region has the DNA TGTGCCAGCTCCCAGGGAGCCAAAAACATTCAGTACTTC.

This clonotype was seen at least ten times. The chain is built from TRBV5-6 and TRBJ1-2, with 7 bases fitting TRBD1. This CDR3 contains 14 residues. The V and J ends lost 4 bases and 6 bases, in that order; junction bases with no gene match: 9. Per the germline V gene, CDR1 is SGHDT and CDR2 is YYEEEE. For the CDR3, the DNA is TGTGCCAGCAGCGAAACGACAGGGTCGCATGGCTACACCTTC. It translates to CASSETTGSHGYTF.

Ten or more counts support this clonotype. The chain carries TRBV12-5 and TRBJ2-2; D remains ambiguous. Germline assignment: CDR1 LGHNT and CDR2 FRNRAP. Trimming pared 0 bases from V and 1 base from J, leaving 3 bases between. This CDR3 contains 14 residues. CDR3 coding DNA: TGTGCTAGTGGTTTGGTACAGAACACCGGGGAGCTGTTTTTT. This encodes CASGLVQNTGELFF.

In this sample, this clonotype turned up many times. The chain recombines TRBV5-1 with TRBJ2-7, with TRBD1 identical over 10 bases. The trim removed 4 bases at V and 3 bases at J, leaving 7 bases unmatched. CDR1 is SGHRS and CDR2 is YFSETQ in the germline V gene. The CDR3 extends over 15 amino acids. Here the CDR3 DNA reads TGCGCCAGCAGCGCGACCGGGACAGGGGACTACGAGCAGTACTTC. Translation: CASSATGTGDYEQYF.

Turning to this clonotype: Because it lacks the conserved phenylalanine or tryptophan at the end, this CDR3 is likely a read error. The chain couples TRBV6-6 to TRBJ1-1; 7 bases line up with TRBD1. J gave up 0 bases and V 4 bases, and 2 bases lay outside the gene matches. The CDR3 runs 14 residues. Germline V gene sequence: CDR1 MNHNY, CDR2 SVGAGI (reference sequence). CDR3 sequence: CASSSRGLNTEAFL. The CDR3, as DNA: TGTGCCAGCAGTTCAAGGGGGCTGAACACTGAAGCTTTCCTT.

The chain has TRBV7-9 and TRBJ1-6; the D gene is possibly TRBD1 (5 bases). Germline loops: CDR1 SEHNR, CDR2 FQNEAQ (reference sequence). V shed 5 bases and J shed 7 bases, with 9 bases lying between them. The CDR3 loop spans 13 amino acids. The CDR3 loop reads CASSRDGNSPLHF. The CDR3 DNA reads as TGTGCCAGCAGCCGGGACGGGAATTCACCCCTCCACTTT.

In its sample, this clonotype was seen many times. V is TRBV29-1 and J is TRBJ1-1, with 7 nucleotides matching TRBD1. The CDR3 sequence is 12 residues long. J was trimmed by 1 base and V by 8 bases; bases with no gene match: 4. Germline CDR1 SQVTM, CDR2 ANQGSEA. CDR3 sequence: CSIRDRNTEAFF. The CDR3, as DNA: TGCAGCATCCGGGACAGGAACACTGAAGCTTTCTTT.

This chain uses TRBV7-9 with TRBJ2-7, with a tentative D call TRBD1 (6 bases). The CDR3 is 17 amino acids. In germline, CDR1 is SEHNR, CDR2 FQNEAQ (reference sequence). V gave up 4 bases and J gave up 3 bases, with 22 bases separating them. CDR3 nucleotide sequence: TGTGCCAGCAGCTACCGGGACATCTCCTTCAGGGGCTACGAGCAGTACTTC. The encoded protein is CASSYRDISFRGYEQYF.

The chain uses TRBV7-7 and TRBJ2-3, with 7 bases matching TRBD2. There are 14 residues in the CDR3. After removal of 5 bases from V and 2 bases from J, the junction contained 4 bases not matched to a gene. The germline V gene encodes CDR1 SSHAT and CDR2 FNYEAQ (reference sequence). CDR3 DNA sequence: TGTGCCAGCAGCGTTAGCGGGTCCACAGATACGCAGTATTTT. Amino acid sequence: CASSVSGSTDTQYF.

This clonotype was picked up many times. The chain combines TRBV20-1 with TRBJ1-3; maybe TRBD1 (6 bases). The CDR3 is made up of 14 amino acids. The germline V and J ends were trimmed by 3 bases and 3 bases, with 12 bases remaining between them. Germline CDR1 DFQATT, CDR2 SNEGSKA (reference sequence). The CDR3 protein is CSASITGFGNTIYF. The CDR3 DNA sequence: TGCAGTGCTAGCATAACAGGGTTTGGAAACACCATATATTTT.

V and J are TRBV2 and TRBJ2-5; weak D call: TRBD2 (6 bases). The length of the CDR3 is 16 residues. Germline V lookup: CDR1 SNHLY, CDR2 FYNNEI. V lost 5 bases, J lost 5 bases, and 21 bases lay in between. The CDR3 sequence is CASSTRGTPGGETQYF. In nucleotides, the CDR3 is TGTGCCAGCAGTACCCGGGGCACGCCAGGAGGGGAGACCCAGTACTTC.

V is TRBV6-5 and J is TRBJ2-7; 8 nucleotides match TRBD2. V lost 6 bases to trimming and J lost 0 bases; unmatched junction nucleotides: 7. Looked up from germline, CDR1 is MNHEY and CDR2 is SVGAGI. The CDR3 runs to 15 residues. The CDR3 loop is CASRIAGTGSYEQYF. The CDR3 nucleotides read TGTGCCAGCAGGATAGCGGGAACCGGCTCCTACGAGCAGTACTTC.

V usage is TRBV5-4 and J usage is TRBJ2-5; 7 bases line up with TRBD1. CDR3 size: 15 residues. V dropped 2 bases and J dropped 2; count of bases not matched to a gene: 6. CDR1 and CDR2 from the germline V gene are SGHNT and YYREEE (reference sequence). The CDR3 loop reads CASSLSEQGQETQYF. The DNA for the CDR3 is TGTGCCAGCAGCTTATCGGAACAGGGGCAAGAGACCCAGTACTTC.

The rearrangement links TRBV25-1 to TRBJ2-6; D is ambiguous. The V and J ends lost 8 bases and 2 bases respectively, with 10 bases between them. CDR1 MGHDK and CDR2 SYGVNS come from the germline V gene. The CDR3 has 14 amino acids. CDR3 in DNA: TGTGCCAGCTTTGCTCCCCCTGGGGCCAACGTCCTGACTTTC. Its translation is CASFAPPGANVLTF.

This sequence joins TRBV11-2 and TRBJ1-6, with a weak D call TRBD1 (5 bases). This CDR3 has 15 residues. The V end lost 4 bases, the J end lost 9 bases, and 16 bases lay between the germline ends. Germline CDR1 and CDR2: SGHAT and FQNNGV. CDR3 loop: CASSSTGVERSPLHF. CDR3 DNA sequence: TGTGCCAGCAGCTCAACAGGAGTCGAGCGTTCACCCCTCCACTTT.

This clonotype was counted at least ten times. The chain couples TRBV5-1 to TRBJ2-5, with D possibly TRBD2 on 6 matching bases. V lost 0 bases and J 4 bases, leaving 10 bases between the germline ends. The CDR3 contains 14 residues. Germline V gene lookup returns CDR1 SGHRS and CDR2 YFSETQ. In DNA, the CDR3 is TGCGCCAGCAGCTTGGGCGGGAACGGAGAGACCCAGTACTTC. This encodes CASSLGGNGETQYF. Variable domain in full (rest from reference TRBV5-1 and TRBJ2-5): KAGVTQTPRYLIKTRGQQVTLSCSPISGHRSVSWYQQTPGQGLQFLFEYFSETQRNKGNFPGRFSGRQFSNSRSEMNVSTLELGDSALYLCASSLGGNGETQYFGPGTRLLVL.

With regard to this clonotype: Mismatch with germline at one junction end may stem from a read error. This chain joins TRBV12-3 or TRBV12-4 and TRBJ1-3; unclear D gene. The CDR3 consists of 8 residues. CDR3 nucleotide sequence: TGTGCCAGCAGGAAGGAAGGGTTC. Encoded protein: CASRKEGF.

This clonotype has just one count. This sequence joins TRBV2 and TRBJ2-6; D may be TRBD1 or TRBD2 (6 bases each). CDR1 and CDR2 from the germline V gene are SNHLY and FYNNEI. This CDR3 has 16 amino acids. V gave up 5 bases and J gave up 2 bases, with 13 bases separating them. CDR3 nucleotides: TGTGCCAGCAGTAATACGGGGGCTACTGGGGCCAACGTCCTGACTTTC. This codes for CASSNTGATGANVLTF.

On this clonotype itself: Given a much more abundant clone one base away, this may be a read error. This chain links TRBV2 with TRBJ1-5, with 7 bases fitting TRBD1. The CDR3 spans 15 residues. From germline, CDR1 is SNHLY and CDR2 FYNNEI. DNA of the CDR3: TGTGCCGGCAGTTGGCGGGACAGTGCGGATCAGCCCCAGCATTTT. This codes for CAGSWRDSADQPQHF.

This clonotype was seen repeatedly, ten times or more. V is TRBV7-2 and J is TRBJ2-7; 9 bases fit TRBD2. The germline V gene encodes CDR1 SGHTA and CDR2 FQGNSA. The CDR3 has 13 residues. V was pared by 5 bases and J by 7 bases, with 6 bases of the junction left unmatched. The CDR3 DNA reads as TGTGCCAGCAGCCTTCTGACTAGCGGTGAGCAGTACTTC. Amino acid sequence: CASSLLTSGEQYF.

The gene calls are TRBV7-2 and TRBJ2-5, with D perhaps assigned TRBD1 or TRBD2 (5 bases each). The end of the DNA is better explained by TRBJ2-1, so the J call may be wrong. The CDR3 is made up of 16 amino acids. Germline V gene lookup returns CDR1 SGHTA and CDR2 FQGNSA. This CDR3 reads CASSLVFGDADNEQFF. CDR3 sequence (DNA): TGTGCCAGCAGCTTAGTTTTCGGGGACGCCGACAATGAGCAGTTCTTC.

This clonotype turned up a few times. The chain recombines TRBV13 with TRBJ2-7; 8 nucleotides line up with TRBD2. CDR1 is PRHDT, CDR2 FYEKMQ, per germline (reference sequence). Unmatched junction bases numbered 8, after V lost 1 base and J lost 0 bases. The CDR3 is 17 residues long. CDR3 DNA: TGTGCCAGCAGCTTAGCCCCTTCTAGCGGGCCCTCCTACGAGCAGTACTTC. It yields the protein CASSLAPSSGPSYEQYF.

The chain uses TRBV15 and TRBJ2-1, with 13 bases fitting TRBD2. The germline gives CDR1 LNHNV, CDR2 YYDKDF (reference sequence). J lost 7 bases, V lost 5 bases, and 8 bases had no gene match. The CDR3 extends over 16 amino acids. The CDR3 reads CATSGRLAGGKNEQFF. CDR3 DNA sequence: TGTGCCACCAGCGGTCGACTAGCGGGAGGAAAAAATGAGCAGTTCTTC.

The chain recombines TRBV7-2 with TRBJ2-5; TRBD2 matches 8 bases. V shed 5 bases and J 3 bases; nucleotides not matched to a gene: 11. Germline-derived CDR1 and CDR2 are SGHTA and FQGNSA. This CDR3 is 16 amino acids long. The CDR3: CASSRTGLAGEETQYF. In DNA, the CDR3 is TGTGCCAGCAGCCGAACCGGGCTAGCGGGCGAAGAGACCCAGTACTTC.

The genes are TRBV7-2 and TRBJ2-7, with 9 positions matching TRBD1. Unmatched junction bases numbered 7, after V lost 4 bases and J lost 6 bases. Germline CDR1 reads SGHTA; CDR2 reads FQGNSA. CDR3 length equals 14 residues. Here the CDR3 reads CASSSRTGVVEQYF. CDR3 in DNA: TGTGCCAGCAGCTCGCGGACAGGGGTTGTCGAGCAGTACTTC.

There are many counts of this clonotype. The chain's CDR3 is CASSDSNDRLSNQPQHF. The CDR3 nucleotides read TGCGCCAGCAGTGATTCCAATGACAGACTCAGCAATCAGCCCCAGCATTTT. The chain is built from TRBV10-1 and TRBJ1-5; maybe TRBD1 (5 bases). This CDR3 is built from 17 residues. V lost 3 bases, J lost 1 base, and 16 bases lay in between. Germline lookup yields CDR1 WNHNN and CDR2 SYGVQD (reference sequence).

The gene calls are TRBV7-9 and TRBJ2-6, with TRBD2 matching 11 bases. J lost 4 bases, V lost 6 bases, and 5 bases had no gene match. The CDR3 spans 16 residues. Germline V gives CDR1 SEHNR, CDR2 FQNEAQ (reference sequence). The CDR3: CASRTSGSLGANVLTF. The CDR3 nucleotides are TGTGCCAGCAGAACTAGCGGGAGTCTCGGGGCCAACGTCCTGACTTTC.